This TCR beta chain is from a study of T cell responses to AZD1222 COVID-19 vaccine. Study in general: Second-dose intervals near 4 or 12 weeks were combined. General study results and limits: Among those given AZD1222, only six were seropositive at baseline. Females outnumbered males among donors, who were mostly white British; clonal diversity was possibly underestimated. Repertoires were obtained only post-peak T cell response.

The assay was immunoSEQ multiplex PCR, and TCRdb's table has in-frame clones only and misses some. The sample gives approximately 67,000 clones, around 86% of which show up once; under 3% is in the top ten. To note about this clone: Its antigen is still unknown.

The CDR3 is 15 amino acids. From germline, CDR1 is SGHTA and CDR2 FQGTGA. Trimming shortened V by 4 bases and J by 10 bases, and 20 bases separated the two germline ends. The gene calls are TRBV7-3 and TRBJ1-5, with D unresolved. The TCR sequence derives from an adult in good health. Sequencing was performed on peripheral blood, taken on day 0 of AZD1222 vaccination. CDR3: CASSSQSRGVDPQHF. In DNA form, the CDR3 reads TGTGCCAGCAGCTCCCAATCCCGGGGAGTGGATCCCCAGCATTTT.